The rows below give T cell receptor beta chains drawn from one sample of a study of radiation and T cells in renal cell carcinoma. Some clones are missing from TCRdb's copy, which holds only in-frame ones; the method was immunoSEQ multiplex PCR. The table lists approximately 150,000 clones, roughly 80% of them singletons, with roughly a quarter in the top ten. The sequenced sample was blood, obtained from a patient whose treatment included radiotherapy and nephrectomy. The receptor source for this set is a woman aged 45-60 years with renal cell carcinoma. The CDR3 runs from the conserved cysteine through the conserved F or W. The D gene is left open where the match is weak. Only some rows state a clone size, as once, few, many or a class for expanded clones.

V	D	J	size	DNA	CDR3
TRBV5-6	TRBD1	TRBJ2-7	once	TGTGCCAGCAGCGCAGCCTTAACGGGACAGTGGAGCTACGAGCAGTACTTC	CASSAALTGQWSYEQYF
TRBV9	TRBD1	TRBJ1-5	NA	TGTGCCAGCAGCGAGGGACAGGGTAGCAATCAGCCCCAGCATTTT	CASSEGQGSNQPQHF
TRBV19	TRBD1	TRBJ1-2	NA	TGTGCCAGTAGTTTTACGGACAGGGCTACGATGTATGGCTACACCTTC	CASSFTDRATMYGYTF
TRBV4-3	NA	TRBJ1-4	NA	TGCGCCAGCAGCCAAGATGCAGGAGATAATGAAAAACTGTTTTTT	CASSQDAGDNEKLFF
TRBV2	NA	TRBJ2-5	NA	TGTGCCAGCAGTGAACGGTTGGGGATACAAGAGACCCAGTACTTC	CASSERLGIQETQYF
TRBV9	TRBD1	TRBJ1-1	NA	TGTGCCAGCAGCGTAGGGCAGGGGGGTAACACTGAAGCTTTCTTT	CASSVGQGGNTEAFF
TRBV2	NA	TRBJ2-2	NA	TGTGCCAGCAGCGATGGAGGGTACACCGGGGAGCTGTTTTTT	CASSDGGYTGELFF
TRBV6-1	NA	TRBJ2-5	NA	TGTGCCAGCAGTGCTACCTACCAAGAGACCCAGTACTTC	CASSATYQETQYF
TRBV5-1	TRBD1	TRBJ2-7	NA	TGCGCCAGCAGCGTCCCGGGACAGTCTTCCTACGAGCAGTACTTC	CASSVPGQSSYEQYF
TRBV14	NA	TRBJ1-1	once	TGTGCCAGCAGCCAAGAGGTCGGGGAAGCTTTCTTT	CASSQEVGEAFF
TRBV5-6	NA	TRBJ1-5	NA	TGTGCCAGCAGCCCTCGTGGGCAGCCCCAGCATTTT	CASSPRGQPQHF
TRBV4-2	NA	TRBJ2-2	few	TGTGCCAGCAGCCAAGAACTTGGCCGCACCGGGGAGCTGTTTTTT	CASSQELGRTGELFF
TRBV6-4	TRBD2	TRBJ2-3	NA	TGTGCCAGCAGTGTCGGTAGCGGGAGTGGAGATACGCAGTATTTT	CASSVGSGSGDTQYF
TRBV28	NA	TRBJ1-2	few	TGTGCCAGCAGTTTCAAGGGCTATGGCTACACCTTC	CASSFKGYGYTF
TRBV5-1	TRBD1	TRBJ1-6	NA	TGCGCCAGCAGCTTTCAGGGGGATTATAATTCACCCCTCCACTTT	CASSFQGDYNSPLHF
TRBV21-1	NA	TRBJ1-5	NA	TGTGCCAGCAGCAGACAGGGGAGCAATCAGCCCCAGCATTTT	CASSRQGSNQPQHF
TRBV7-6	NA	TRBJ2-2	few	TGTGCCAGCAGCTTTCTTTCCGACTACGAAACCGGGGAGCTGTTTTTT	CASSFLSDYETGELFF
TRBV6-5	NA	TRBJ2-6	once	TGTGCCACGAAAGGGGCGAGCTCTGGGGCCAACGTCCTGACTTTC	CATKGASSGANVLTF
TRBV9	TRBD2	TRBJ2-1	NA	TGTGCCAGCAGCGTAGAAGGCGGGAGGAGTGAGCAGTTCTTC	CASSVEGGRSEQFF
TRBV6-5	NA	TRBJ2-7	NA	TGTGCCAGCAGCCTGAATTGGGGACGCGAGCAGTACTTC	CASSLNWGREQYF
TRBV5-6	TRBD1	TRBJ2-1	NA	TGTGCCAGCAGACCGACAGGGGGCTCCTACAATGAGCAGTTCTTC	CASRPTGGSYNEQFF
TRBV28	NA	TRBJ2-7	NA	TGTGCCAGCAGGGGAGTCGACGAGCAGTACTTC	CASRGVDEQYF
TRBV11-2	TRBD2	TRBJ2-6	NA	TGTGCCAGCAGCTTACAGGGACTAGCGGGAGCTGGGGCCAACGTCCTGACTTTC	CASSLQGLAGAGANVLTF
TRBV5-1	NA	TRBJ2-2	NA	TGCGCCAGCGTAGAGGGAAACACCGGGGAGCTGTTTTTT	CASVEGNTGELFF
TRBV6-1	NA	TRBJ1-4	NA	TGTGCCAGCAGTGAAAACACGGGTAATGAAAAACTGTTTTTT	CASSENTGNEKLFF
TRBV11-2	TRBD1	TRBJ1-2	NA	TGTGCCAGCAGCTTGGCAGGGGGCCTTGGCTACACCTTC	CASSLAGGLGYTF
TRBV4-3	TRBD1	TRBJ1-5	NA	TGCGCCAGCAGCCGAGACAGGGGAAGCGACTTGCAGCCCCAGCATTTT	CASSRDRGSDLQPQHF
TRBV4-3	TRBD1	TRBJ2-7	NA	TGCGCCAGCAGACCGGGGACAGGGAACGCCTACGAGCAGTACTTC	CASRPGTGNAYEQYF
TRBV19	NA	TRBJ1-5	NA	TGTGCCAGTAGTATTGGGGTTACGATTTACCCCACTACTCAGCCCCAGCATTTT	CASSIGVTIYPTTQPQHF
TRBV7-2	NA	TRBJ2-3	NA	TGTGCCAGCAGCTTAGTAAATACGCAGTATTTT	CASSLVNTQYF
TRBV6-5	NA	TRBJ1-4	NA	TGTGCCAGCAGTACCTCGTGGGGAAATGAAAAACTGTTTTTT	CASSTSWGNEKLFF
TRBV5-1	TRBD1	TRBJ2-1	NA	TGCGCCAGCAGCAGACCCTCCGGGACAGGGTACGATGAGCAGTTCTTC	CASSRPSGTGYDEQFF
TRBV4-3	NA	TRBJ2-1	NA	TGCGCCAGCAGCCAGCTCCGGTACAATGAGCAGTTCTTC	CASSQLRYNEQFF
TRBV27	TRBD1	TRBJ1-1	NA	TGTGCCAGCAGCAATTACAGGGGTGATGAAGCTTTCTTT	CASSNYRGDEAFF
TRBV9	NA	TRBJ2-5	NA	TGTGCCAGCAGCGTATTAGGGGCTGGGGAGACCCAGTACTTC	CASSVLGAGETQYF
TRBV10-3	NA	TRBJ1-5	NA	TGTGCCATCTCTCGTAGTGACGATCAGCCCCAGCATTTT	CAISRSDDQPQHF
TRBV5-6	NA	TRBJ1-6	NA	TGTGCCAGCAGCCCCGGACACTCCTATAATTCACCCCTCCACTTT	CASSPGHSYNSPLHF
TRBV2	TRBD1	TRBJ1-5	NA	TGTGCCACTCACCGGGACAGGGGAGATCAGCCCCAGCATTTT	CATHRDRGDQPQHF
TRBV25-1	NA	TRBJ2-7	NA	TGTGCCAGCAGTGAATCGGGCGGGACAAGCTCCTACGAGCAGTACTTC	CASSESGGTSSYEQYF
TRBV15	NA	TRBJ2-7	NA	TGTGCCACCAGCAGAGATCCAGGGTACGAGCAGTACTTC	CATSRDPGYEQYF
TRBV29-1	NA	TRBJ2-1	NA	TGCAGCGTATCCCGGGACTCGGGCGACAATGAGCAGTTCTTC	CSVSRDSGDNEQFF
TRBV7-6	NA	TRBJ1-1	NA	TGTGCCAGCAGCACCGGACACCGGGCTGAAGCTTTCTTT	CASSTGHRAEAFF
TRBV10-3	NA	TRBJ1-3	NA	TGTGCCATCAGTGATAGCTACTCTGGAAACACCATATATTTT	CAISDSYSGNTIYF
TRBV7-2	NA	TRBJ2-3	NA	TGTGCCAGCACTACCGACGGGGAGGAATCGACGCAGTATTTT	CASTTDGEESTQYF
TRBV5-1	TRBD1	TRBJ2-7	NA	TGCGCCAGCAGCGGGACAGGAACCTACGAGCAGTACTTC	CASSGTGTYEQYF
TRBV7-2	NA	TRBJ2-3	few	TGTGCCAGCAGCAGCACAGATACGCAGTATTTT	CASSSTDTQYF
TRBV14	NA	TRBJ1-1	few	TGTGCCAGCAGCCACAGGTTTGAAAGGGGGACTGAAGCTTTCTTT	CASSHRFERGTEAFF
TRBV6-6	NA	TRBJ1-5	NA	TGTGCCAGCAGTTACCTCAATAGCAATCAGCCCCAGCATTTT	CASSYLNSNQPQHF
TRBV29-1	TRBD2	TRBJ2-3	NA	TGCAGCGTTGTGACTAGCGGAGACACAGATACGCAGTATTTT	CSVVTSGDTDTQYF
TRBV4-3	NA	TRBJ2-3	NA	TGCGCCAGCAGCCCGGACAGCGAAGGGGATACGCAGTATTTT	CASSPDSEGDTQYF
TRBV6-5	NA	TRBJ1-2	NA	TGTGCCAGCAGTTCCCCCGGCTATGGCTACACCTTC	CASSSPGYGYTF
TRBV4-2	NA	TRBJ2-1	NA	TGTGCCAGCAGCCAATCCTACAATGAGCAGTTCTTC	CASSQSYNEQFF
TRBV4-1	NA	TRBJ1-3	NA	TGCGCCAGCAGCCAAGCCTCAGTTAGCTCTGGAAACACCATATATTTT	CASSQASVSSGNTIYF
TRBV5-6	NA	TRBJ1-2	NA	TGTGCCAGCAGCTCTCCCGGCAGGGTCGGCCCTCTGTTAGGCTACACCTTC	CASSSPGRVGPLLGYTF
TRBV28	NA	TRBJ1-2	NA	TGTGCCAGCAGTCCTGTTCTGCGCGGCTACACCTTC	CASSPVLRGYTF
TRBV6-6	NA	TRBJ1-1	NA	TGTGCCAGCACCCACTCGGGGGGGAAGGGCACTGAAGCTTTCTTT	CASTHSGGKGTEAFF
TRBV6-1	TRBD1	TRBJ1-4	NA	TGTGCCGGGGGAAAGGACAGGGTAGATGAAAAACTGTTTTTT	CAGGKDRVDEKLFF
TRBV28	TRBD1	TRBJ1-2	few	TGTGCCAGCAGTCATCGACAGGGGGATAGCTATGGCTACACCTTC	CASSHRQGDSYGYTF
TRBV11-2	NA	TRBJ2-1	once	TGTGCCAGCAGCTTCGGGGAGAGTGAGCAGTTCTTC	CASSFGESEQFF
TRBV7-2	NA	TRBJ1-4	NA	TGTGCCAGCAGCAAAACCCGCCAAGGAAACAGGAATGAAAAACTGTTTTTT	CASSKTRQGNRNEKLFF